Shown below are 27 T cell receptor beta chains from a single sample sequenced in a study of CD8 T cells in ankylosing spondylitis. Study-level findings and limits: It appeared that ankylosing spondylitis blood was characterized by a TCR beta motif of several highly homologous variants.

TCRdb recomputed calls from the 5' RACE reads with MiXCR, one row per CDR3 protein. The repertoire holds about 330,000 distinct CDR3 sequences, with around 8% as singletons. The antigens for these receptors are not known. Material for sequencing was blood, either unsorted or a sorted T cell fraction (not recorded which). All receptors come from a male donor with ankylosing spondylitis.

A few counts support this clonotype. The genes are TRBV12-3 or TRBV12-4 and TRBJ2-3; unclear D gene. CDR3 size: 15 residues. V was pared by 1 base and J by 0 bases, with 8 bases between. The CDR3 DNA reads TGTGCCAGCAGTTTAGAGGGTGTAAGCACAGATACGCAGTATTTT. Protein product: CASSLEGVSTDTQYF.

The rearrangement uses TRBV3-1 and TRBJ2-1; D possibly corresponds to TRBD2 (6 bases). There are 15 residues in the CDR3. The germline V gene encodes CDR1 LGHDT and CDR2 YNNKEL (reference sequence). V was trimmed by 2 bases and J by 0 bases, leaving 8 bases between them. The CDR3 sequence is CASSQRGNSYNEQFF. The CDR3 DNA is TGTGCCAGCAGCCAACGGGGGAACTCCTACAATGAGCAGTTCTTC.

This clonotype came up a few times. The rearrangement uses TRBV9 and TRBJ2-1; 9 bases line up with TRBD2. Germline V gene sequence: CDR1 SGDLS, CDR2 YYNGEE. The CDR3 covers 15 residues. The V segment lost 3 bases and the J segment 6 bases; nucleotides outside the gene matches: 7. The CDR3 region has the DNA TGTGCCAGCAGCGAGGACCTAGCGGGGCTCAATGAGCAGTTCTTC. It translates to CASSEDLAGLNEQFF.

A few counts support this clonotype. J is TRBJ1-5 and V is TRBV4-1; no clear D. Germline values: CDR1 MGHRA, CDR2 YSYEKL. Trimming took 1 base from V and 0 from J, leaving 4 bases between them. The CDR3 sequence is 14 residues long. This CDR3 reads CASSQAGSNQPQHF. The DNA of the CDR3 is TGCGCCAGCAGCCAAGCGGGTAGCAATCAGCCCCAGCATTTT.

This clonotype was detected a few times. The V call is TRBV27, the J call TRBJ1-5; 9 bases are shared with TRBD1. Germline CDR1 and CDR2: MNHEY and SMNVEV (reference sequence). The length of the CDR3 is 17 residues. V shed 5 bases and J 2 bases; nucleotides not matched to a gene: 10. In DNA, the CDR3 is TGTGCCAGCAGTCCGGGACAGGGCTTTAGCGGCAATCAGCCCCAGCATTTT. It translates to CASSPGQGFSGNQPQHF.

The V gene is TRBV7-2, the J gene TRBJ2-1, with 7 bases matching TRBD2. The ends lost 4 bases at V and 3 bases at J; junction bases unmatched: 6. CDR3 size: 15 residues. Germline V CDR1 and CDR2: SGHTA, FQGNSA. CDR3 DNA: TGTGCCAGCAGCTCACTAGCGCTCAGCTACAATGAGCAGTTCTTC. Its translation: CASSSLALSYNEQFF.

At least ten counts were recorded for this clonotype. The genes are TRBV5-1 and TRBJ1-2; maybe TRBD1 (5 bases). Trimming removed 0 bases at V and 4 bases at J, with 13 bases between. This CDR3 has 15 amino acids. Germline V gene sequence: CDR1 SGHRS, CDR2 YFSETQ. CDR3 in amino acids: CASSLGGSVVYGYTF. CDR3 in DNA: TGCGCCAGCAGCTTGGGGGGCTCGGTAGTCTATGGCTACACCTTC.

This chain joins TRBV11-3 and TRBJ2-2, with TRBD1 identical over 9 bases. This CDR3 region has 16 residues. With 4 bases clipped from V and 4 bases from J, the junction kept 7 bases outside the gene matches. Germline V gene sequence: CDR1 SGHNT, CDR2 YENEEA. The CDR3 loop reads CASSSDRGGGTGELFF. The CDR3 coding sequence is TGTGCCAGCAGCTCCGACAGGGGGGGCGGCACCGGGGAGCTGTTTTTT.

This clonotype came up many times. The chain employs TRBV14 and TRBJ1-2; 7 bases align to TRBD1. Germline CDR1 reads SGHDN; CDR2 reads FVKESK. The V and J ends lost 4 bases and 3 bases, in that order; junction bases with no gene match: 2. CDR3 size: 13 residues. DNA of the CDR3: TGTGCCAGCAGCCCGACAGGGTACTATGGCTACACCTTC. This encodes CASSPTGYYGYTF.

This chain connects TRBV29-1 to TRBJ2-7; D is undetermined. V lost 3 bases, J lost 3 bases, and 12 bases lay in between. The germline gives CDR1 SQVTM, CDR2 ANQGSEA. The CDR3 has 13 residues. Here the CDR3 reads CSVDTGLSYEQYF. Written as DNA, the CDR3 is TGCAGCGTTGATACCGGGCTGAGCTACGAGCAGTACTTC.

The chain links TRBV5-1 to TRBJ2-5, with D possibly being TRBD2 (6 bases). The germline V and J ends were trimmed by 5 bases and 5 bases, with 13 bases remaining between them. Germline CDR1 reads SGHRS; CDR2 reads YFSETQ. The CDR3 sequence is 13 residues long. The CDR3 region is CASRREAGETQYF. The CDR3 DNA follows: TGCGCCAGCAGGCGCGAGGCGGGGGAGACCCAGTACTTC.

This clonotype occurred many times. The chain couples TRBV7-2 to TRBJ1-2, with unresolved D. Per germline, CDR1 SGHTA and CDR2 FQGNSA. V lost 7 bases and J lost 5, with 14 bases in between. CDR3 length: 13 residues. DNA of the CDR3: TGTGCCAGCAACCTCGAGGGAAGATATGGCTACACCTTC. Protein: CASNLEGRYGYTF.

The chain employs TRBV5-1 and TRBJ2-2; 7 bases are a match to TRBD2. V lost 2 bases, J lost 8 bases, and 3 bases stayed unmatched. The CDR3 consists of 13 residues. From germline, CDR1 is SGHRS and CDR2 YFSETQ. CDR3 coding DNA: TGCGCCAGCAGCTTCCAGCGGGAAGGGGAGCTGTTTTTT. Its protein is CASSFQREGELFF. Complete variable domain (other parts from reference TRBV5-1 and TRBJ2-2): KAGVTQTPRYLIKTRGQQVTLSCSPISGHRSVSWYQQTPGQGLQFLFEYFSETQRNKGNFPGRFSGRQFSNSRSEMNVSTLELGDSALYLCASSFQREGELFFGEGSRLTVL.

In this sample, this clonotype turned up many times. The chain links TRBV7-2 to TRBJ2-1; 14 nucleotides agree with TRBD2. After removal of 5 bases from V and 12 bases from J, the junction contained 12 bases not matched to a gene. Germline-derived CDR1 and CDR2 are SGHTA and FQGNSA. There are 16 residues in the CDR3. The CDR3 bases are TGTGCCAGCAGCGTGAATTTGGGACTAGCGGGAGACCGGCAGTTCTTC. This codes for CASSVNLGLAGDRQFF.

This clonotype was picked up many times. The rearrangement joins TRBV20-1 to TRBJ2-3; D possibly corresponds to TRBD2 (6 bases). Trimming stripped 0 bases from V and 2 bases from J, with 15 bases between. The germline V gene has CDR1 DFQATT and CDR2 SNEGSKA (reference sequence). The CDR3 totals 16 residues. The CDR3 DNA sequence: TGCAGTGCTAGAGATAGGACTAAAAGATCCACAGATACGCAGTATTTT. Translation gives CSARDRTKRSTDTQYF.

This chain links TRBV7-9 with TRBJ2-1; 8 nucleotides match TRBD2. With 1 base clipped from V and 7 bases from J, the junction kept 9 bases outside the gene matches. The CDR3 contains 16 residues. In germline, CDR1 is SEHNR, CDR2 FQNEAQ (reference sequence). The CDR3 DNA reads as TGTGCCAGCAGCTTAGGAGGCGGGAGGCCAGGGAATGAGCAGTTCTTC. Translated, it gives CASSLGGGRPGNEQFF.

This clonotype was recorded at least ten times. This chain uses TRBV29-1 with TRBJ1-1; 7 positions agree with TRBD1. CDR1 is SQVTM and CDR2 is ANQGSEA in the germline V gene. The trim removed 6 bases at V and 7 bases at J, leaving 11 bases unmatched. The CDR3 totals 13 residues. CDR3 in DNA: TGCAGCGTAGATTCCGGGACAGCTGATGAAGCTTTCTTT. Protein product: CSVDSGTADEAFF.

This clonotype was seen ten or more times. The chain employs TRBV4-3 and TRBJ1-2, with 7 bases fitting TRBD1. CDR3 length: 16 residues. CDR1 and CDR2 (germline): LGHNA, YSLEER. The trim removed 0 bases at V and 6 bases at J, leaving 10 bases unmatched. As DNA, the CDR3 is TGCGCCAGCAGCCAAGATCATTTACAGGGGAGGGATGGCTACACCTTC. Encoded protein: CASSQDHLQGRDGYTF.

In its sample, this clonotype was seen a few times. In nucleotides, the CDR3 is TGTGCCAGCAGCTTAGGTTACGATCAGCCCCAGCATTTT. Protein: CASSLGYDQPQHF. The chain combines TRBV7-9 with TRBJ1-5, with D unclear. The CDR3 is 13 residues long. Trimming took off 1 base at V and 5 bases at J, with 6 bases between the two ends. Germline loops: CDR1 SEHNR, CDR2 FQNEAQ (reference sequence). The complete variable domain, with remaining parts taken from reference TRBV7-9 and TRBJ1-5, reads DTGVSQNPRHKITKRGQNVTFRCDPISEHNRLYWYRQTLGQGPEFLTYFQNEAQLEKSRLLSDRFSAERPKGSFSTLEIQRTEQGDSAMYLCASSLGYDQPQHFGDGTRLSIL.

Here the CDR3 reads CAINLRGREGPASTDTQYF. Here the CDR3 DNA reads TGTGCCATCAACCTCCGGGGGCGGGAGGGCCCGGCTAGCACAGATACGCAGTATTTT. The chain carries TRBV10-3 and TRBJ2-3, with 9 bases identical to TRBD2. Per the germline V gene, CDR1 is ENHRY and CDR2 is SYGVKD. The CDR3 loop spans 19 amino acids. V gave up 7 bases and J gave up 0 bases; unmatched junction bases: 17.

This clonotype has ten or more counts. V usage is TRBV12-3 or TRBV12-4 and J usage is TRBJ2-1; D is possibly TRBD1 or TRBD2 (5 bases each). Trimming cost V 3 bases and J 7 bases, with 13 bases left between them. The length of the CDR3 is 14 residues. The chain's CDR3 is CASSFGGATNEQFF. The CDR3 DNA is TGTGCCAGCAGTTTTGGGGGAGCAACGAATGAGCAGTTCTTC.

This clonotype was observed a handful of times. The gene calls are TRBV2 and TRBJ2-1, with 11 bases matching TRBD2. The CDR3 has 18 residues. Germline V gene sequence: CDR1 SNHLY, CDR2 FYNNEI. V dropped 3 bases and J dropped 0; count of bases not matched to a gene: 7. The CDR3 DNA reads TGTGCCAGCAGTGAGCCCCAGGGACTAGCGGACTCCTACAATGAGCAGTTCTTC. Translating it yields CASSEPQGLADSYNEQFF. The entire variable domain, with the rest obtained from reference TRBV2 and TRBJ2-1, is as follows: EPEVTQTPSHQVTQMGQEVILRCVPISNHLYFYWYRQILGQKVEFLVSFYNNEISEKSEIFDDQFSVERPDGSNFTLKIRSTKLEDSAMYFCASSEPQGLADSYNEQFFGPGTRLTVL.

The chain combines TRBV7-2 with TRBJ2-3, with 8 bases aligning to TRBD2. This CDR3 contains 14 residues. V was clipped by 1 base and J by 8 bases; unmatched bases: 5. Germline V CDR1 and CDR2: SGHTA, FQGNSA. The DNA for the CDR3 is TGTGCCAGCAGCTTAGAGGTTAGCGGGACTACGCAGTATTTT. Translated, it gives CASSLEVSGTTQYF.

As regards this clonotype: Since a much larger clone is just one base distant, this may be a read error. The J gene is TRBJ2-1, the V gene TRBV4-1; either TRBD1 or TRBD2 may fit D (5 bases each). Between the trimmed V and J ends, which lost 3 bases and 10 bases, there was a span of 13 bases. From germline, CDR1 is MGHRA and CDR2 YSYEKL. CDR3 length equals 13 residues. The CDR3 protein is CASSQEAGIEQFF. In nucleotides, the CDR3 is TGCGCCAGCAGCCAGGAGGCAGGGATAGAGCAGTTCTTC.

This clonotype occurred a few times. V usage is TRBV5-1 and J usage is TRBJ1-3, with D maybe TRBD1 (5 bases). CDR1 and CDR2 (germline): SGHRS, YFSETQ. The CDR3 runs to 14 residues. The V gene lost 4 bases and the J gene lost 4 bases, with 12 bases spanning the gap. The CDR3 nucleotides are TGCGCCAGCAGCGACGGGACCTGGGGAAACACCATATATTTT. This encodes CASSDGTWGNTIYF.

This clonotype was counted a few times. The genes are TRBV7-9 and TRBJ1-6, with 10 bases fitting TRBD1. The CDR3 is made up of 15 amino acids. Germline trimming cut 2 bases from V and 8 bases from J; bases unmatched to any gene: 3. Germline V lookup: CDR1 SEHNR, CDR2 FQNEAQ (reference sequence). CDR3 protein: CASSLPGQGHSPLHF. The CDR3, as DNA: TGTGCCAGCAGCTTACCGGGACAGGGGCATTCACCCCTCCACTTT.

This chain joins TRBV7-2 and TRBJ2-7; tentatively, D is TRBD1 or TRBD2 (5 bases each). Germline CDR1 is SGHTA and CDR2 is FQGNSA. The CDR3 runs 16 residues. Trimming pared 5 bases from V and 2 bases from J, leaving 19 bases between. For the CDR3, the DNA is TGTGCCAGCAGCCCAGAGGGGCGCGGACAACCCTACGAGCAGTACTTC. Protein: CASSPEGRGQPYEQYF.